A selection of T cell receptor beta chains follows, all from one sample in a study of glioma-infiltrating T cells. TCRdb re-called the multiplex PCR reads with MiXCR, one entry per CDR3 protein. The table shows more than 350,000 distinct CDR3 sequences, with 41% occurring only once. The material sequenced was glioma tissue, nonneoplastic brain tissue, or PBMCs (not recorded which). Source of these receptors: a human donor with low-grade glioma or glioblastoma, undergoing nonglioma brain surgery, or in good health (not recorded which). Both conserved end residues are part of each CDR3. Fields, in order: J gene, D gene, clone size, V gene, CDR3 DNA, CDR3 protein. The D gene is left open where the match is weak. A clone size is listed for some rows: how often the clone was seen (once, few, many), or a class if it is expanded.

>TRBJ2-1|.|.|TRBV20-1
TGCAGTGCTAGGGGACTTCTAGGGTTCGCTGAGCAGTTCTTC
CSARGLLGFAEQFF
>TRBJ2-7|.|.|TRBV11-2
TGTGCCAGCAGCTTTCCGACAGTAACCTACGAGCAGTACTTC
CASSFPTVTYEQYF
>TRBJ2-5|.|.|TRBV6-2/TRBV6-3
TGTGCCAGCAGTTACCACCCCGTGGTAGCGGCTCAAGAGACCCAGTACTTC
CASSYHPVVAAQETQYF
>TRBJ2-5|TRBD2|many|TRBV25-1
TGTGCCAGCAGTGAATATACATCGGCGGGAGCTGAGACCCAGTACTTC
CASSEYTSAGAETQYF
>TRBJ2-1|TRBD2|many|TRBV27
TGTGCCAGCAGTCCTCCCGGAGCGGGAGGAGCCAATGAGCAGTTCTTC
CASSPPGAGGANEQFF
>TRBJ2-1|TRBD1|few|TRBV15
TGTGCCACCAGCAGAGATCGGGACAGGGTACGTGAGCAGTTCTTC
CATSRDRDRVREQFF
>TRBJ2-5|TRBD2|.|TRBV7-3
TGTGCCAGCAGCTTAAGCCCCGGGACTAGCGGGTTGTACCAAGAGACCCAGTACTTC
CASSLSPGTSGLYQETQYF
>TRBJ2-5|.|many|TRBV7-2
TGTGCCAGCAGCAACTATGGGACTTCACAAGAGACCCAGTACTTC
CASSNYGTSQETQYF
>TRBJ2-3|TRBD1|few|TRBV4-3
TGCGCCAGCAGCGTCCGGGACAGGGGAAGAGATACGCAGTATTTT
CASSVRDRGRDTQYF
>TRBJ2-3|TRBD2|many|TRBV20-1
TGCAGTGTCAAGCGGGAGAGTCACGATACGCAGTATTTT
CSVKRESHDTQYF
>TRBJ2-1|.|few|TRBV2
TGTGCCAGCGGACAGTCGAGCTCCTACAATGAGCAGTTCTTC
CASGQSSSYNEQFF
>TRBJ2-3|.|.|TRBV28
TGTGCCGCCTCCCCGCCCCGGAGTGACACAGATACGCAGTATTTT
CAASPPRSDTDTQYF
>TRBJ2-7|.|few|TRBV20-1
TGCAGTGCCCAAGGGGGGCAGGCGACAACTTCCTACGAGCAGTACTTC
CSAQGGQATTSYEQYF
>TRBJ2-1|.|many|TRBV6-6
TGTGCCAGCAGTTACCCCGTCGGAGGAGAGCAGTTCTTC
CASSYPVGGEQFF
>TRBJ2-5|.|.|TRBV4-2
TGTGCCAGCAGCCAATGGCGGGGAGGTGCGTTTGAGACCCAGTACTTC
CASSQWRGGAFETQYF
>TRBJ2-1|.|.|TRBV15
TGTGCCACCAGCCAGGACCTAAGCTCCTACGACGAGCAGTTCTTC
CATSQDLSSYDEQFF
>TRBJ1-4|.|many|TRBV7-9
TGTGCCAGCAGCTTCGGACAGACTACAACTAATGAAAAACTGTTTTTT
CASSFGQTTTNEKLFF
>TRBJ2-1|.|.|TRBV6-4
TGTGCCAGCAGTGACAGGGTGGCCTACAATGAGCAGCTCTTC
CASSDRVAYNEQLF
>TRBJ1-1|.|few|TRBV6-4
TGTGCCAGCAGTGACTCGAAAGGTTCCGTAAAGGACACTGAAGCTTTCTTT
CASSDSKGSVKDTEAFF
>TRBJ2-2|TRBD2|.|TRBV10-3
TGTGCCATCAGGCCCAGGACTAGCGGAAACACCGGGGAGCTGTTTTTT
CAIRPRTSGNTGELFF
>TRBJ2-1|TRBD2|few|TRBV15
TGTGCCACCAGCACCTTAGGACTAGCTTCCTACAATGAGCAGTTCTTC
CATSTLGLASYNEQFF
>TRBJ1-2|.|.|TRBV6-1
TGTGCCATCAGTGCACCGTCGGGGGGGGCCCTCTTAGACTACACCTTC
CAISAPSGGALLDYTF
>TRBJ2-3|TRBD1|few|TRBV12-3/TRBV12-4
TGTGCCAGCAGCCAGGACAGGGGGTTGGATACGCAGTATTTT
CASSQDRGLDTQYF
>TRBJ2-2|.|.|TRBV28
TGTGCCAGCAGTTTGGCCTTCGATTCATTTGGGGGTAGGGAACTAGCCGACAACACCGGGGAGCTGTTTTTT
CASSLAFDSFGGRELADNTGELFF
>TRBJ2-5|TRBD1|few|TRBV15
TGTGCCACCAGCAGACGAGGGGGCAAAATTGAGACCCAGTACTTC
CATSRRGGKIETQYF
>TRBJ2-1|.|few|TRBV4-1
TGCGCCAGCAGCTTCCTCCGGCACGACAATGAGCAGTTCTTC
CASSFLRHDNEQFF
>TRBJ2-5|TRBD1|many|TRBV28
TGTGCCAGCAGCTACGGGACAGGGGTAAAGACCCAGTACTTC
CASSYGTGVKTQYF
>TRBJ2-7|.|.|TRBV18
TGTGCCAGCTCACCACTCACAGGGAAGACCTACGAGCAGTACTTC
CASSPLTGKTYEQYF
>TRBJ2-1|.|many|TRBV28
TGTGCCAGCAGCGGACCTTACAATGAGCAGTTCTTC
CASSGPYNEQFF
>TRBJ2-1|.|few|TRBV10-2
TGCGCCAGCAGTGAGTCGGACCCTGGCAATGAGCAGTTCTTC
CASSESDPGNEQFF
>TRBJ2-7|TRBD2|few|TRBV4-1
TGCGCCAGCAGCCAAGAGCCCCGTAGACTAGCGGGAGGGGTTTACTACGAGCAGTACTTC
CASSQEPRRLAGGVYYEQYF
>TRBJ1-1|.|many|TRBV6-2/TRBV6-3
TGTGCCAGCACGCGCAGGGAGGCCACTGAAGCTTTCTTT
CASTRREATEAFF
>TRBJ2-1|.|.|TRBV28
TGTGCCAGCAGTTTAGGGACGGAGTCCTACGAGCAGTTCTTC
CASSLGTESYEQFF
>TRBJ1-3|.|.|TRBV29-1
TGCAGCGTCTCATCTGGAAACACCATATATTTT
CSVSSGNTIYF
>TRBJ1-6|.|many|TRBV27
TGTGCCAGCAGGACCAGGGTTAGAGTTAATTCACCCCTCCACTTT
CASRTRVRVNSPLHF
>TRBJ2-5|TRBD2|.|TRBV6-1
TGTGCCACTACATCTGGACGGGCGGGAGGGTTTACCCAAGAGACCCAGTACTTC
CATTSGRAGGFTQETQYF
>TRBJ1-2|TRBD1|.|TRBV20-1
TGCAGTGCTAGCCTAGGGGACAGAGTCTATGGCTACACCTTC
CSASLGDRVYGYTF